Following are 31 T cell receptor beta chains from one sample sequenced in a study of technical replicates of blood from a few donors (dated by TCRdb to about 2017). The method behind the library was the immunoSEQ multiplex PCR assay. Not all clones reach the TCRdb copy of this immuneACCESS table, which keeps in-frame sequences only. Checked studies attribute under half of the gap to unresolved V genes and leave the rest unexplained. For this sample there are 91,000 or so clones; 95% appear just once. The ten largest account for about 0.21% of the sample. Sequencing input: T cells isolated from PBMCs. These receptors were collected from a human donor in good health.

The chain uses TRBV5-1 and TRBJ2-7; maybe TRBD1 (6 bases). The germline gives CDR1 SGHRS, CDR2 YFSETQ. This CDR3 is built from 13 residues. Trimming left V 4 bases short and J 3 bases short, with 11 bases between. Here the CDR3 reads CASSRDKFYEQYF. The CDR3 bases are TGCGCCAGCAGCCGGGACAAGTTCTACGAGCAGTACTTC.

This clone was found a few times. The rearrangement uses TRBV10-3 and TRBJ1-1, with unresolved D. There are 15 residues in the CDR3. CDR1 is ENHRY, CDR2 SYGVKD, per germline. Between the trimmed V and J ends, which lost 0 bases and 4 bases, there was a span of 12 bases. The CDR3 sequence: CAISESEGRGTEAFF. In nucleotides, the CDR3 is TGTGCCATCAGTGAGTCGGAGGGTCGGGGCACTGAAGCTTTCTTT.

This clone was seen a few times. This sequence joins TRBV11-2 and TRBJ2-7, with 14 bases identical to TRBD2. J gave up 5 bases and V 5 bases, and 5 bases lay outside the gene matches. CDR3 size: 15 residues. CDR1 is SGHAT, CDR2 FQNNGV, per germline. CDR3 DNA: TGTGCCAGCAGCACGGGGACTAGCGGGGGAGACGAGCAGTACTTC. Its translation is CASSTGTSGGDEQYF. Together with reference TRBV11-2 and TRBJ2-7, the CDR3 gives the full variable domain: EAGVAQSPRYKIIEKRQSVAFWCNPISGHATLYWYQQILGQGPKLLIQFQNNGVVDDSQLPKDRFSAERLKGVDSTLKIQPAKLEDSAVYLCASSTGTSGGDEQYFGPGTRLTVT.

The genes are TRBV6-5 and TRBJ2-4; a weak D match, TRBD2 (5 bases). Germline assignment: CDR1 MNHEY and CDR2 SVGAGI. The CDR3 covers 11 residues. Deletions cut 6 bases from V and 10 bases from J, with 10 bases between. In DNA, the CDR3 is TGTGCCAGCAGCGTCCGAGGGATTCAGTACTTC. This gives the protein CASSVRGIQYF.

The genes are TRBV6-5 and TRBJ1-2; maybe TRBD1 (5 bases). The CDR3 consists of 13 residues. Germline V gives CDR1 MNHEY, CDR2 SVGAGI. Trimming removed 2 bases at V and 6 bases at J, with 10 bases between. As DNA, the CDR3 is TGTGCCAGCAGTTACAGCAGGGTTGATGGCTACACCTTC. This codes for CASSYSRVDGYTF.

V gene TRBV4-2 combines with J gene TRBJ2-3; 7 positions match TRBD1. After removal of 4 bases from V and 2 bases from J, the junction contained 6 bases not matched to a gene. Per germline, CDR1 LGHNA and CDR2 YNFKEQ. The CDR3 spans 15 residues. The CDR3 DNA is TGTGCCAGCAGCCCCCGGGACAGAGACACAGATACGCAGTATTTT. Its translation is CASSPRDRDTDTQYF.

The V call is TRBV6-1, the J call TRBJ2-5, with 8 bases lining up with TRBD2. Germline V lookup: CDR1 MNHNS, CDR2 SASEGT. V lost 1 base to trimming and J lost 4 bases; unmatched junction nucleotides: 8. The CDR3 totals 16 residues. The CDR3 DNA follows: TGTGCCAGCAGTGAAGTTGAGGGGACTAGGGGAGAGACCCAGTACTTC. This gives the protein CASSEVEGTRGETQYF.

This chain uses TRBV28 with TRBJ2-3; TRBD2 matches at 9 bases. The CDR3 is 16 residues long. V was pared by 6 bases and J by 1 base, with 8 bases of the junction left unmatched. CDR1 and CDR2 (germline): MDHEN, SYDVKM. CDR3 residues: CASSRGRTSGTDTQYF. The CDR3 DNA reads TGTGCCAGCAGCCGGGGACGGACTAGCGGCACAGATACGCAGTATTTT.

CDR3 nucleotides: TGTGCCATCAGTGATCTCGCTGACTGGCGGGGGGGGGCAGATACGCAGTATTTT. This translates into CAISDLADWRGGADTQYF. The J gene is TRBJ2-3, the V gene TRBV10-3; TRBD2 aligns across 9 bases. CDR1 ENHRY and CDR2 SYGVKD come from the germline V gene. The V gene end was trimmed by 3 bases and the J gene end by 4 bases; junction bases not matched to a gene: 14. The CDR3 totals 18 residues.

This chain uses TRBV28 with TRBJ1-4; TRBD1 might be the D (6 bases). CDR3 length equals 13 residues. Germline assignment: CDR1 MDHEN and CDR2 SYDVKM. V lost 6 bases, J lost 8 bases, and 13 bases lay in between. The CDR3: CASRQGWSEKLFF. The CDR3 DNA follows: TGTGCCAGCAGACAGGGCTGGTCGGAAAAACTGTTTTTT.

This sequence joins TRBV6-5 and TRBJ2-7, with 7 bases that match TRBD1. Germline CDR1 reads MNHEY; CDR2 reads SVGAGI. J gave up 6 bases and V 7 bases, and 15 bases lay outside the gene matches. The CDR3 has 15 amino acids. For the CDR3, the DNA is TGTGCCAGCACCCGAATATCCCGACAGGGCCCCGAGCAGTACTTC. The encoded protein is CASTRISRQGPEQYF.

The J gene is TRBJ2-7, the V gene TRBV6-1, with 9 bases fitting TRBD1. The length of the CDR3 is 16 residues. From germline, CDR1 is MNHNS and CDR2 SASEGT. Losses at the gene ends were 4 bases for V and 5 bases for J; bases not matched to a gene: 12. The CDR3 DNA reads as TGTGCCAGCAGTGTCTTACCCGGGACAGGGAGCCACGAGCAGTACTTC. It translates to CASSVLPGTGSHEQYF.

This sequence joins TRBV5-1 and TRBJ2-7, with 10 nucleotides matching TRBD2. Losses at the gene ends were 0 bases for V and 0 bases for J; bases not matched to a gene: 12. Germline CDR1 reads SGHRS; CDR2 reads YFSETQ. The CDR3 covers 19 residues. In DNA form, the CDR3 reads TGCGCCAGCAGCTTGGATATGTACCGACTAGCGGGTATCTCCTACGAGCAGTACTTC. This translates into CASSLDMYRLAGISYEQYF.

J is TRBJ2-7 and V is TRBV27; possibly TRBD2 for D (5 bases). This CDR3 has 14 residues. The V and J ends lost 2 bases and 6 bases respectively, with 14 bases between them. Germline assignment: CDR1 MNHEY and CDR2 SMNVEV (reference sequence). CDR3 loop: CASSLNLLASEQYF. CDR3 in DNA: TGTGCCAGCAGTTTAAATCTCCTAGCATCCGAGCAGTACTTC.

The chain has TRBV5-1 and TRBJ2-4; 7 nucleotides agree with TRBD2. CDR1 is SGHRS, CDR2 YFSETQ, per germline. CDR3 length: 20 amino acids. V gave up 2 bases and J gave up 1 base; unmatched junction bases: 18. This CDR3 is CASSFLSRTRGSWAKNIQYF. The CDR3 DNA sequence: TGCGCCAGCAGCTTCCTCTCCAGGACTAGGGGTTCCTGGGCCAAAAACATTCAGTACTTC.

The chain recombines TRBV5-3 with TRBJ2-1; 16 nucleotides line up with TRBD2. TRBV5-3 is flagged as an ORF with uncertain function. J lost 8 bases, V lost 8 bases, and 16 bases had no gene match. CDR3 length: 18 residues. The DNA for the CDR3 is TGTGCCAGTACAACCGGGACTAGCGGGAGGGCGTCGAGCTATGAGCAGTTCTTC. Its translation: CASTTGTSGRASSYEQFF.

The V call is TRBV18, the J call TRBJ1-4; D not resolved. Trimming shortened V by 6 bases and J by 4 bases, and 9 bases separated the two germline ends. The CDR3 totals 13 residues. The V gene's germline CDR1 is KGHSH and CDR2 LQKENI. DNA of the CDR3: TGTGCCAGCTCCCCGGAGGGTAATGAAAAACTGTTTTTT. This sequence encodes CASSPEGNEKLFF. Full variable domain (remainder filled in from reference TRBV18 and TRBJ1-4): NAGVMQNPRHLVRRRGQEARLRCSPMKGHSHVYWYRQLPEEGLKFMVYLQKENIIDESGMPKERFSAEFPKEGPSILRIQQVVRGDSAAYFCASSPEGNEKLFFGSGTQLSVL.

The CDR3 region has the DNA TGTGCCAGCAGCTCGTCAGGGTCTGGGAACACTGAAGCTTTCTTT. Translated, it gives CASSSSGSGNTEAFF. The chain carries TRBV7-9 and TRBJ1-1, with TRBD1 as a possible D gene (5 bases). Trimming left V 4 bases short and J 1 base short, with 13 bases between. Germline CDR1 reads SEHNR; CDR2 reads FQNEAQ (reference sequence). CDR3 length: 15 residues.

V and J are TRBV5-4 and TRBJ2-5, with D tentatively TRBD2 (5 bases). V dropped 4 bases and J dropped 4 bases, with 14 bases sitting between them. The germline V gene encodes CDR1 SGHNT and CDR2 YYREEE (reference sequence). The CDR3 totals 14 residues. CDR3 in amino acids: CASSPKGGGETQYF. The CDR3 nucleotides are TGTGCCAGCAGCCCAAAGGGCGGAGGAGAGACCCAGTACTTC.

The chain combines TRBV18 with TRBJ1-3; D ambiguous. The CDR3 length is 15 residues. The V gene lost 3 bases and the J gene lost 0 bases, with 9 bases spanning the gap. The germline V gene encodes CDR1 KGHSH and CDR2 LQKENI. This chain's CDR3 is CASSPEQISGNTIYF. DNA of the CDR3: TGTGCCAGCTCACCGGAGCAGATCTCTGGAAACACCATATATTTT.

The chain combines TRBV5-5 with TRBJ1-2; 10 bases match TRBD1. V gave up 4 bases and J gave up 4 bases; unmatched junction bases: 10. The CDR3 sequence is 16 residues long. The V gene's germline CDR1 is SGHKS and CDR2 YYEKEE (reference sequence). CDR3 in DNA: TGTGCCAGCAGCGGGGGACAGGGGTCTTTTGTCTATGGCTACACCTTC. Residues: CASSGGQGSFVYGYTF. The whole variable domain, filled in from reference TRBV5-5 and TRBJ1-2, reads DAGVTQSPTHLIKTRGQQVTLRCSPISGHKSVSWYQQVLGQGPQFIFQYYEKEERGRGNFPDRFSARQFPNYSSELNVNALLLGDSALYLCASSGGQGSFVYGYTFGSGTRLTVV.

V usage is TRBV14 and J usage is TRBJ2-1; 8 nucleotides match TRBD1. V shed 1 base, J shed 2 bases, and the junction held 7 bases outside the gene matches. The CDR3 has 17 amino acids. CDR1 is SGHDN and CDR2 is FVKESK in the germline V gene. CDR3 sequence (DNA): TGTGCCAGCAGCCAAGGCTTGGGACAGGCCGCCTACAATGAGCAGTTCTTC. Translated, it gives CASSQGLGQAAYNEQFF.

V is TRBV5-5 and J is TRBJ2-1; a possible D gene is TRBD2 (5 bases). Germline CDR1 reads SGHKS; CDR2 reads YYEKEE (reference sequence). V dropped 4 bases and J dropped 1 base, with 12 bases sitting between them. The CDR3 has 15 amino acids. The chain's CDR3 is CASSVQDYSYNEQFF. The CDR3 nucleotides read TGTGCCAGCAGCGTCCAAGACTATTCCTACAATGAGCAGTTCTTC.

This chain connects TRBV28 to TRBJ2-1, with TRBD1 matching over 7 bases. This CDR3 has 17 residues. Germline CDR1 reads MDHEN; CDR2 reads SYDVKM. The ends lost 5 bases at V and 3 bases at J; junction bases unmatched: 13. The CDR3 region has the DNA TGTGCCAGCAGTCCGGGACAGCCCTTCAGCTTCTACAATGAGCAGTTCTTC. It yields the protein CASSPGQPFSFYNEQFF.

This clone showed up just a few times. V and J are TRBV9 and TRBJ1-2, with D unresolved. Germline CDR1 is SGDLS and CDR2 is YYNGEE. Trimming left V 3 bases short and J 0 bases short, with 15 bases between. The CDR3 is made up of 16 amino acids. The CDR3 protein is CASSDITQRANYGYTF. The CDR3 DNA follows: TGTGCCAGCAGCGACATAACCCAGAGGGCTAACTATGGCTACACCTTC.

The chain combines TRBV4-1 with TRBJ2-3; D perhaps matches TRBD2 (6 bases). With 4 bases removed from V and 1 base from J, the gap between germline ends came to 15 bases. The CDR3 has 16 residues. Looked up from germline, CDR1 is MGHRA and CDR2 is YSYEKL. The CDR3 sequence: CASSLSNSGGTDTQYF. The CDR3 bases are TGCGCCAGCAGCCTGTCCAATAGCGGAGGCACAGATACGCAGTATTTT.

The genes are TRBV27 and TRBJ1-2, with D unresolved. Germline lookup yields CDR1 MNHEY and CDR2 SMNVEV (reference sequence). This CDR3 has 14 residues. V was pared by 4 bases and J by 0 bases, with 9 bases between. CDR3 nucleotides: TGTGCCAGCAGTTCAGCCAGGACTAACTATGGCTACACCTTC. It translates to CASSSARTNYGYTF.

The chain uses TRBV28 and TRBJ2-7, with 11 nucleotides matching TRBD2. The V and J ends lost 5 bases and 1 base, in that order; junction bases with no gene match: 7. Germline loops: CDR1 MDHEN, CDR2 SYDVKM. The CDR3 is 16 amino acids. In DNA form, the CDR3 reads TGTGCCAGCAGTCCGCTGGGACTAGCGGCGTCCTACGAGCAGTACTTC. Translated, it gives CASSPLGLAASYEQYF.

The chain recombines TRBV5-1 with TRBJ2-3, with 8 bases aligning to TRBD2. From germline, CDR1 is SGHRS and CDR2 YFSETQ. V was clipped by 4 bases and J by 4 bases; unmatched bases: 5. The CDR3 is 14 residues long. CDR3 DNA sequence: TGCGCCAGCAGCCCGGGACTAGGTGCAGATACGCAGTATTTT. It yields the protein CASSPGLGADTQYF.

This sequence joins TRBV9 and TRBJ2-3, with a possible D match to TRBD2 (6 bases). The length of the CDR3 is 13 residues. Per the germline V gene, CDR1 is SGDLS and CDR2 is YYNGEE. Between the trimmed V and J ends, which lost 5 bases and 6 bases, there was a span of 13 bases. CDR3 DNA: TGTGCCAGCAGGGGGGACTTGGGGGATACGCAGTATTTT. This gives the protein CASRGDLGDTQYF.

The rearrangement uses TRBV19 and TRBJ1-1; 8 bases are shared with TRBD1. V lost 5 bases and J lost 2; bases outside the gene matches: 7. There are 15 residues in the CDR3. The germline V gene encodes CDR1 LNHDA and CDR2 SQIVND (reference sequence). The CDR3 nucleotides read TGTGCCAGTAGTCCTTCTCAGGGGGCAAACACTGAAGCTTTCTTT. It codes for CASSPSQGANTEAFF.